Listed below are T cell receptor beta chains from one sample, sequenced in a study of T cell responses to AZD1222 COVID-19 vaccine. Libraries were prepared by immunoSEQ multiplex PCR; TCRdb keeps only in-frame clonotypes and omits some of them. The table includes over 130,000 clones, around 90% detected once. The material was peripheral blood, obtained 28 days after the second AZD1222 dose. These receptors all stem from an adult who received the AZD1222 COVID-19 vaccine. Each CDR3 is given with its conserved first and last residue. The D gene is left open where the match is weak. The size field is filled for only some rows; it gives once, few, many or a size class.

.	TRBV7-9	TRBJ2-7	TRBD2	CASSWTSGSRGSYEQYF	TGTGCCAGCAGCTGGACTAGCGGGTCCCGGGGCTCCTACGAGCAGTACTTC
.	TRBV28	TRBJ2-6	.	CASSLSRSSGANVLTF	TGTGCCAGCAGTTTGTCCCGTTCCTCTGGGGCCAACGTCCTGACTTTC
.	TRBV7-9	TRBJ2-5	TRBD2	CASSLILAGVQETQYF	TGTGCCAGCAGCTTAATACTAGCGGGAGTTCAAGAGACCCAGTACTTC
.	TRBV5-4	TRBJ2-3	TRBD2	CASGTSGYTDTQYF	TGTGCCAGTGGGACTAGCGGGTACACAGATACGCAGTATTTT
.	TRBV12-5	TRBJ1-1	TRBD1	CASALGQGIRNTEAFF	TGTGCTAGTGCTTTGGGACAGGGGATTAGGAACACTGAAGCTTTCTTT
.	TRBV4-1	TRBJ1-6	.	CASSLEGQGRSPLHF	TGCGCCAGCAGCCTAGAGGGGCAGGGGAGATCACCCCTCCACTTT
few	TRBV5-1	TRBJ2-5	TRBD1	CASSSGQGRETQYF	TGCGCCAGCAGCTCGGGACAGGGGAGAGAGACCCAGTACTTC
.	TRBV15	TRBJ1-1	.	CATSRENTEAFF	TGTGCCACCAGCAGAGAGAACACTGAAGCTTTCTTT
.	TRBV12-3/TRBV12-4	TRBJ1-3	.	CASSFPSGNTIYF	TGTGCCAGCAGTTTCCCCTCTGGAAACACCATATATTTT
.	TRBV12-3/TRBV12-4	TRBJ2-2	TRBD1	CASATGDTGELFF	TGTGCCAGCGCTACAGGGGACACCGGGGAGCTGTTTTTT
.	TRBV11-2	TRBJ1-4	.	CASSLDLGGANEKLFF	TGTGCCAGCAGCTTAGATCTTGGGGGTGCTAATGAAAAACTGTTTTTT
.	TRBV2	TRBJ2-3	.	CASSELGPVSHTQYF	TGTGCCAGCAGTGAATTAGGCCCCGTCTCTCATACGCAGTATTTT
.	TRBV9	TRBJ1-2	TRBD1	CASSSGGAYGYTF	TGTGCCAGCAGCTCAGGGGGCGCCTATGGCTACACCTTC
.	TRBV4-1	TRBJ1-3	.	CASSQDRTYGNTIYF	TGCGCCAGCAGCCAAGATCGGACTTACGGAAACACCATATATTTT
.	TRBV3-1/TRBV3-2	TRBJ1-1	.	CASSSGGTEAFF	TGTGCCAGTAGCTCGGGGGGAACTGAAGCTTTCTTT